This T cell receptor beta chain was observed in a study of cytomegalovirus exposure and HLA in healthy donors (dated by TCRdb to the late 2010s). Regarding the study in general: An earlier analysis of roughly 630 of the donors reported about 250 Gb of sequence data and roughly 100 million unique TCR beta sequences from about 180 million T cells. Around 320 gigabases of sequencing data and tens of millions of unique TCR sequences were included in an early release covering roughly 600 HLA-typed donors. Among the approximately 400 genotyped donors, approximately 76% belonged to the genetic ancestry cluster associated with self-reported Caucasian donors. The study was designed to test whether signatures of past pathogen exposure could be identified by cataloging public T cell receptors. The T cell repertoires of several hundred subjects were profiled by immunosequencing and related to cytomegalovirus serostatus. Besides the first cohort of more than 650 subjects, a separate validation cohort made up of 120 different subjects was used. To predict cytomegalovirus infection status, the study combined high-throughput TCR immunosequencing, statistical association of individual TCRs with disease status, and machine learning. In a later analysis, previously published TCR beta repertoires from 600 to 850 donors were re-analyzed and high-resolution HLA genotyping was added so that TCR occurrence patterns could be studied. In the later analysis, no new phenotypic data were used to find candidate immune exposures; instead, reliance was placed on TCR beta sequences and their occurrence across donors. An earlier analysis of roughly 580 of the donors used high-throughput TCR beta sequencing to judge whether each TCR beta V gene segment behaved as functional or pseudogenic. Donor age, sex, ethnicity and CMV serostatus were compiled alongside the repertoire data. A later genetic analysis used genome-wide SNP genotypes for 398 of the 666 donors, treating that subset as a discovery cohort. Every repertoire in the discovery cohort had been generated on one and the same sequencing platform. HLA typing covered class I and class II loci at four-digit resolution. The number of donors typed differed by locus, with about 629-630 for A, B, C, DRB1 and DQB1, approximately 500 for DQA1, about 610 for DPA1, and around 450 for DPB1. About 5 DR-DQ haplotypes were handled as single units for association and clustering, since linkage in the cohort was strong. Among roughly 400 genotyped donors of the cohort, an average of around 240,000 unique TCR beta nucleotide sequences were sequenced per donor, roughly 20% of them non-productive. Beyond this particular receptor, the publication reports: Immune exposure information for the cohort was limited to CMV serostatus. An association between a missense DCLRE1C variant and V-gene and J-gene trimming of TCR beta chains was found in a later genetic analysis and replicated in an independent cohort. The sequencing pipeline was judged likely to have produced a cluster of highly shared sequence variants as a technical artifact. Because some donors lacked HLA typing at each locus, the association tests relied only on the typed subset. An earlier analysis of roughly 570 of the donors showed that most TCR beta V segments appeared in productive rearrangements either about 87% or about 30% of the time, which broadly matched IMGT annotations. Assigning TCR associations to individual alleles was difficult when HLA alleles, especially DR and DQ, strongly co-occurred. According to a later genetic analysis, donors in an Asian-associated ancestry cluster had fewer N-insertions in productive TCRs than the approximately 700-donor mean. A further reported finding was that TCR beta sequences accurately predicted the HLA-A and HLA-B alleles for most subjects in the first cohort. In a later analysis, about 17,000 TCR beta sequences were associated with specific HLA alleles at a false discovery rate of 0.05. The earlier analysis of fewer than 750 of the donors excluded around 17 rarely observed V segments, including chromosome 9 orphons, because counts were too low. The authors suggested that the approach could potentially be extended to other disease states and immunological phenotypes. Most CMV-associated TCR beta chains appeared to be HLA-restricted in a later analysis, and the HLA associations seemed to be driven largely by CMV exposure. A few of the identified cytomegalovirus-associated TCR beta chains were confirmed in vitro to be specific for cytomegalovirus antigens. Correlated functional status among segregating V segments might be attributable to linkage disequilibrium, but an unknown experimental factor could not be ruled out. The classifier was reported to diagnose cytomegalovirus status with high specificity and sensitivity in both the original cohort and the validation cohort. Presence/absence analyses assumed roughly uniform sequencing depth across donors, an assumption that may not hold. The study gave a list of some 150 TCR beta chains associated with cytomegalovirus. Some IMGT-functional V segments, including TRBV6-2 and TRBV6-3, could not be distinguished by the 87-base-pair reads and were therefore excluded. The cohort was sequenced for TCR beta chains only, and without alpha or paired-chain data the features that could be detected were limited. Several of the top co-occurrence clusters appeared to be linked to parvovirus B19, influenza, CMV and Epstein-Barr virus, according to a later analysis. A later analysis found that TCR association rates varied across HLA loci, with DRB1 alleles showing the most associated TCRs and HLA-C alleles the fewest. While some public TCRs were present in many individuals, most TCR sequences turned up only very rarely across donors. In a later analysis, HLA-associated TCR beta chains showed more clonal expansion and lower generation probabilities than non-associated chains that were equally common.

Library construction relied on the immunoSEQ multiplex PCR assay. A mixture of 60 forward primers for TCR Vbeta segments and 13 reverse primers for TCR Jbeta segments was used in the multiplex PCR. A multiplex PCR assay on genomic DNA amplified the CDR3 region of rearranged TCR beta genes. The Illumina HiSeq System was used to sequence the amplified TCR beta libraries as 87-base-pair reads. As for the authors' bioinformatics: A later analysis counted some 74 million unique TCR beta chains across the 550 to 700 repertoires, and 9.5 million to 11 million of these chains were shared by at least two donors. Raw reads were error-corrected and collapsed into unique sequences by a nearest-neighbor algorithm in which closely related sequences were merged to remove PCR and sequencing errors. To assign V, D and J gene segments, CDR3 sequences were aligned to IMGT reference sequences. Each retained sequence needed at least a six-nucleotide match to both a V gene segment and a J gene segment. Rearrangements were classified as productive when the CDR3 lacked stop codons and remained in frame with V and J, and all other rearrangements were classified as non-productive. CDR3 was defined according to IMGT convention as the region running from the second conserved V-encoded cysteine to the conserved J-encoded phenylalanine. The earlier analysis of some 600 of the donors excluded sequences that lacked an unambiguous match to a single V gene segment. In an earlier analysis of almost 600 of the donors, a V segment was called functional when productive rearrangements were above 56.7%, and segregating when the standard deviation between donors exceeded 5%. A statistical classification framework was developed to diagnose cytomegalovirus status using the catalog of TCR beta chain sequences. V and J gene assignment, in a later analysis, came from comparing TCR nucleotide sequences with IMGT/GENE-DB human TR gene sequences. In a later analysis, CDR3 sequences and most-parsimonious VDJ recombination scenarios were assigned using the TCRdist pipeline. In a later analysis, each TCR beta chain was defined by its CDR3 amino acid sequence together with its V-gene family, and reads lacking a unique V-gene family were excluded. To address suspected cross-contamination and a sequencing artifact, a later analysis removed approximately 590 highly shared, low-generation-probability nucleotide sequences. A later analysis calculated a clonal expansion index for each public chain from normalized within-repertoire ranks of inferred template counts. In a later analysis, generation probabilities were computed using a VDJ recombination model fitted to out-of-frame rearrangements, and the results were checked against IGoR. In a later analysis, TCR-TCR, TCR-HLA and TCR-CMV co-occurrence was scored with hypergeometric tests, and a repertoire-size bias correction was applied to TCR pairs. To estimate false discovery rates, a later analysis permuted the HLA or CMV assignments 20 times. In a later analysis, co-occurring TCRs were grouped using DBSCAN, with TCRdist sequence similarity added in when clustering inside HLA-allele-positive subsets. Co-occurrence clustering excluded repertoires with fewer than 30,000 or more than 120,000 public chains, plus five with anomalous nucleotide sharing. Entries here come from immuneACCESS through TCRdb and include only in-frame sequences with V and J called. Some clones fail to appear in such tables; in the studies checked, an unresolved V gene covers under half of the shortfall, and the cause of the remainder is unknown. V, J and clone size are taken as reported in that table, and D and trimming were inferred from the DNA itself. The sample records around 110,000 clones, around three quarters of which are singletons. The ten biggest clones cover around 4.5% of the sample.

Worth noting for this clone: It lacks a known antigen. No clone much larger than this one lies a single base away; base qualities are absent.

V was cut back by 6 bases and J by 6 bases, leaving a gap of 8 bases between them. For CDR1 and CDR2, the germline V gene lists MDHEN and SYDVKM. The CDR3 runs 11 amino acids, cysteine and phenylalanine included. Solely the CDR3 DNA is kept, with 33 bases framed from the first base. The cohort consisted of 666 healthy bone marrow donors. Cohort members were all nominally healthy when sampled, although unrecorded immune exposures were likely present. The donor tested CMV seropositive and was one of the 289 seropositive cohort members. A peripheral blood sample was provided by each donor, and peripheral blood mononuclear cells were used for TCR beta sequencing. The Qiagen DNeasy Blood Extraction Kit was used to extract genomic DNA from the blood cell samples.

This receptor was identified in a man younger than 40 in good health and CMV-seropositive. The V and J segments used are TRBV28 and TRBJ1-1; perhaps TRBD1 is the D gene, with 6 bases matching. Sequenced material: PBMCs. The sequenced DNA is TGTGCCAGCAGAGGGACATCTGAAGCTTTCTTT. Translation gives CASRGTSEAFF.